Listed below are T cell receptor beta chains from one sample, sequenced in a study of T cells in Graves' hyperthyroidism and ophthalmopathy. TCRdb fed the multiplex PCR reads into MiXCR, producing one record per CDR3 protein. The sample has approximately 370,000 distinct CDR3 sequences; about 15% are singletons. Sequencing used blood. These receptors all stem from a woman aged 25 to 45 with Graves' hyperthyroidism. CDR3s leave out the opening cysteine and the closing phenylalanine or tryptophan.

J | V | CDR3
TRBJ2-3 | TRBV20-1 | SKFGTSGRAQDTQY
TRBJ1-2 | TRBV5-1 | ASARTSYGYT
TRBJ1-4 | TRBV5-1 | ASSLAGGGNEKLF
TRBJ2-7 | TRBV30 | AWTSGDIYEQY
TRBJ1-1 | TRBV30 | AWNGRGVTEAF
TRBJ1-2 | TRBV4-1 | ASSQDPGRGGYT
TRBJ2-3 | TRBV29-1 | SVEARRGLWTDTQY
TRBJ2-7 | TRBV3-1 | ASSQVRYEQY
TRBJ2-3 | TRBV29-1 | SAQTGGGTDTQY
TRBJ1-2 | TRBV20-1 | SASDGGGQNYGYT
TRBJ2-3 | TRBV6-1 | ASSESGHGDTQY
TRBJ1-2 | TRBV2 | ASRAGTGFGYGYT
TRBJ1-1 | TRBV2 | ASSERGTNTEAF
TRBJ1-4 | TRBV3-1 | ASSQEHRLNTEKLF
TRBJ1-5 | TRBV18 | ASSLTDSYDQPQH
TRBJ2-5 | TRBV2 | ASGREADTLETQY
TRBJ1-5 | TRBV28 | ASNTGQYNQPQH
TRBJ1-1 | TRBV13 | ASSLPGPLGTEAF
TRBJ2-3 | TRBV13 | ASSLKGTSGRASTDTQY
TRBJ2-7 | TRBV6-5 | ASSYSVVAQQY
TRBJ1-4 | TRBV7-2 | ASSLAPAGDSEKLF
TRBJ2-5 | TRBV6-5 | AGSLVKLGEETQY
TRBJ2-2 | TRBV3-1 | ASSQENGELF
TRBJ2-7 | TRBV5-8 | ASSSIAGASYEQY
TRBJ2-1 | TRBV9 | ASSVDPKTSGSTNEQF
TRBJ2-6 | TRBV18 | ASSPGARSGANVLT
TRBJ2-5 | TRBV12-3/TRBV12-4 | ASSLELGGGRETQY
TRBJ1-2 | TRBV2 | ASSPGTVYT
TRBJ1-1 | TRBV2 | ASSRTLRAF
TRBJ1-1 | TRBV18 | ASSPPYKNTEAF
TRBJ2-3 | TRBV3-1 | ASSQDISRVTDTQY
TRBJ2-5 | TRBV5-8 | ASSSTRETQY
TRBJ2-1 | TRBV6-1 | ASSWGNEQF
TRBJ2-3 | TRBV20-1 | SARVPSGRPTDTQY
TRBJ2-1 | TRBV11-1 | ASSLNLAGSSSYNEQF
TRBJ2-7 | TRBV6-1 | ASSRDYPYEQY
TRBJ2-1 | TRBV9 | ASSVASGQAPYNEQF
TRBJ1-4 | TRBV24-1 | ATSDAAQGDEKLF
TRBJ1-4 | TRBV15 | ATSRAGGRTNEKLF
TRBJ2-1 | TRBV20-1 | SAISYEMNEQF
TRBJ2-1 | TRBV4-1 | ASSQVGRSNEQF
TRBJ2-4 | TRBV3-1 | ASSQGGQEGIQY
TRBJ2-1 | TRBV15 | ATSSRRPGRANNEQF
TRBJ1-1 | TRBV20-1 | SARDPDRPTEAF
TRBJ2-5 | TRBV6-1 | ASSEAGGSQETQY
TRBJ1-2 | TRBV18 | ASSPGEGYGYT
TRBJ2-1 | TRBV11-2 | ASSRGQGSYNEQF
TRBJ2-5 | TRBV3-1 | ASSQDNNRGTTQY
TRBJ2-7 | TRBV7-2 | ASSLGPSREQY
TRBJ2-2 | TRBV29-1 | STTGDNTGELF